These T cell receptor beta chains were read from a single sample in a study of blood T cells in healthy people across ages. MiXCR, applied by TCRdb to the 5' RACE reads, yields one record per CDR3 protein. The table lists about 1,500,000 distinct CDR3 sequences, around 42% of them singletons, with 6.5% to 10% in the top ten. The material sequenced was blood. The origin of the receptors is a woman under 30 in good health. The CDR3 runs from the conserved cysteine through the conserved F or W. A D gene is named only where the DNA matches it firmly. Some rows have no size entry. The others give once, few or many, or a class for an expanded clone.

V gene	clone size	J gene	D gene	CDR3 DNA	CDR3 protein
TRBV4-1	many	TRBJ2-7	NA	TGCGCCAGCAGCCAAGATGGGGGGTTGGCCTACGAGCAGTACTTC	CASSQDGGLAYEQYF
TRBV3-1	NA	TRBJ1-6	NA	TGTGCCAGCAGCCTCAGCACTGGGGATTCACCCCTCCACTTT	CASSLSTGDSPLHF
TRBV29-1	few	TRBJ1-2	NA	TGCAGCGTTGAAGATCTCATGCATGGCCCACGCGGCTACACCTTC	CSVEDLMHGPRGYTF
TRBV2	NA	TRBJ1-2	TRBD1	TGTGCCAGCTGCCGGGACAGCTATGGCTACACCTTC	CASCRDSYGYTF
TRBV7-8	NA	TRBJ1-6	NA	TGTGCCAGCAGCACCGGACAGTATAATTCACTCCTCCACTTT	CASSTGQYNSLLHF
TRBV10-3	few	TRBJ2-7	NA	TGTGCCACCTGGGGGCAGGTGGGCTACGAGCAGTACTTC	CATWGQVGYEQYF
TRBV11-2	NA	TRBJ2-4	TRBD2	TGTGCCAGCAGCTCGAGCGGGGCAGCCAAAAACATTCAGTACTTC	CASSSSGAAKNIQYF
TRBV29-1	NA	TRBJ2-1	TRBD2	TGCAGCGTTGGGCGAGCGGGAGGAGGTCGTATAATGGACAACAATGAGCAGTTCTTC	CSVGRAGGGRIMDNNEQFF
TRBV20-1	NA	TRBJ2-1	TRBD2	TGCAGTGTTAGGACTAGCGGTTGGTCTTACAATGAGCAGTTCTTC	CSVRTSGWSYNEQFF
TRBV29-1	NA	TRBJ1-1	TRBD1	TGCAGCGTTGAGAAACAGGGGGGCAGGGAAGCTTTCTTT	CSVEKQGGREAFF
TRBV24-1	few	TRBJ2-7	NA	TGTGCCACCAGTGATTTCGGGGGCTACGAGCAGTACTTC	CATSDFGGYEQYF
TRBV7-2	NA	TRBJ2-7	NA	TGTGCCAGCAGCTCTCCGACTGCGTACGAGCAGTACTTC	CASSSPTAYEQYF
TRBV28	NA	TRBJ2-1	NA	TGTGCCAGCAGTTCGCTTTTACCCAATAGCAATGAGCAGTTCTTC	CASSSLLPNSNEQFF
TRBV12-3/TRBV12-4	NA	TRBJ2-5	NA	TGTGCCAGCAGTTTAGGGCAGACAAGGGCTTCGGGGACCCAGTACTTC	CASSLGQTRASGTQYF
TRBV12-3/TRBV12-4	NA	TRBJ1-2	TRBD1	TGTGCCAGCAGACCCCAACAGGGGGCATATGGCTACACCTTC	CASRPQQGAYGYTF
TRBV7-8	NA	TRBJ2-1	NA	TGTGCCAGCAGCAAAATAGCGACTACGCTCACCTACAATGAGCAGTTCTTC	CASSKIATTLTYNEQFF